Following are 17 T cell receptor beta chains from one sample sequenced in a study of T cell repertoires in cytomegalovirus infection. TCRdb called the reads again in MiXCR, with one record for every CDR3 protein. The sample has fewer than 1,000,000 distinct CDR3 sequences, around 30% seen once. The antigens for these receptors are not known. This material consisted of cultured CD8+ T cells from PBMCs, taken from culture after CMV antigen stimulation. The receptors originated from a human donor in good health (CMV status not recorded). Some clones in this sample may be carry-over from other donors' samples.

This rearrangement joins TRBV7-9 to TRBJ2-1, with 8 positions matching TRBD1. Germline values: CDR1 SEHNR, CDR2 FQNEAQ (reference sequence). The CDR3 is 14 residues long. V gave up 5 bases and J gave up 9 bases; unmatched junction bases: 9. In DNA, the CDR3 is TGTGCCAGCAGCCCACGACAGGGGAAGGGTGAGCAGTTCTTC. This gives the protein CASSPRQGKGEQFF.

This clonotype was counted a few times. The chain joins TRBV6-5 to TRBJ2-5, with D possibly matching TRBD2 (6 bases). Trimming cost V 5 bases and J 3 bases, with 16 bases left between them. This CDR3 comprises 15 residues. In germline, CDR1 is MNHEY, CDR2 SVGAGI. This CDR3 reads CASSQFGDSKETQYF. Written as DNA, the CDR3 is TGTGCCAGCAGTCAGTTTGGGGACTCCAAAGAGACCCAGTACTTC.

V gene TRBV12-3 or TRBV12-4 combines with J gene TRBJ1-2; 7 nucleotides align to TRBD1. The CDR3 extends over 15 amino acids. The trim removed 5 bases at V and 6 bases at J, leaving 12 bases unmatched. The CDR3 loop is CASSPTLGTEDGYTF. In DNA form, the CDR3 reads TGTGCCAGCAGTCCAACCCTAGGGACAGAGGATGGCTACACCTTC.

The gene calls are TRBV18 and TRBJ1-5; D is ambiguous. The length of the CDR3 is 14 residues. CDR1 is KGHSH, CDR2 LQKENI, per germline. V lost 4 bases and J 3 bases, leaving 10 bases between the germline ends. The CDR3 loop reads CASSHGRINQPQHF. The CDR3 DNA reads TGTGCCAGCTCACACGGACGGATCAATCAGCCCCAGCATTTT.

The chain couples TRBV19 to TRBJ1-2; TRBD1 might be the D (6 bases). Germline V gene data show CDR1 as LNHDA and CDR2 as SQIVND (reference sequence). Trimming removed 6 bases at V and 4 bases at J, with 18 bases between. This CDR3 comprises 15 residues. The CDR3 spells CASRTVRGNFYGYTF. As DNA, the CDR3 is TGTGCCAGTAGAACCGTGAGGGGGAACTTCTATGGCTACACCTTC.

This clonotype was counted at least ten times. This chain joins TRBV7-2 and TRBJ1-1, with 10 bases identical to TRBD1. V was pared by 5 bases and J by 4 bases, with 7 bases of the junction left unmatched. The CDR3 length is 15 residues. Germline CDR1 and CDR2: SGHTA and FQGNSA. For the CDR3, the DNA is TGTGCCAGCAGCGTGACAGGGGGCGCAGGCACTGAAGCTTTCTTT. Its protein product is CASSVTGGAGTEAFF.

In its sample, this clonotype was seen a few times. This chain connects TRBV5-4 to TRBJ2-3; possibly TRBD1 or TRBD2 for D (5 bases each). In germline, CDR1 is SGHNT, CDR2 YYREEE (reference sequence). Trimming removed 4 bases from V and 1 base from J, with 13 bases in between. This CDR3 comprises 15 residues. CDR3 nucleotides: TGTGCCAGCAGCCGAGAGGGGTGGGGCACAGATACGCAGTATTTT. It encodes CASSREGWGTDTQYF.

This clonotype was seen a handful of times. The rearrangement uses TRBV7-9 and TRBJ1-2; perhaps TRBD1 as D (5 bases). The CDR3 contains 13 residues. V lost 5 bases and J 6 bases, leaving 13 bases between the germline ends. The germline CDR1 and CDR2 sequences are SEHNR and FQNEAQ (reference sequence). CDR3 in DNA: TGTGCCAGCAGCGTAAAGGGGCCCAATGGCTACACCTTC. It codes for CASSVKGPNGYTF.

This clonotype was counted many times. The V gene is TRBV6-5, the J gene TRBJ2-2; D might be TRBD2 (6 bases). The CDR3 totals 16 residues. CDR1 is MNHEY and CDR2 is SVGAGI in the germline V gene. V was cut by 2 bases and J by 4 bases, with 14 bases left in between. In DNA form, the CDR3 reads TGTGCCAGCAGTTACCATCCCGGGGGATCCACCGGGGAGCTGTTTTTT. Its translation is CASSYHPGGSTGELFF.

This chain uses TRBV27 with TRBJ2-7, with D possibly TRBD1 on 5 matching bases. V lost 2 bases and J lost 0, with 14 bases in between. From germline, CDR1 is MNHEY and CDR2 SMNVEV (reference sequence). The CDR3 is 16 residues long. CDR3 residues: CASSLTNRRPSYEQYF. The CDR3 DNA follows: TGTGCCAGCAGTTTAACGAACAGGCGTCCCTCCTACGAGCAGTACTTC.

In its sample, this clonotype was seen once. This chain links TRBV24-1 with TRBJ2-5; weak D call: TRBD2 (6 bases). Trimming removed 2 bases at V and 3 bases at J, with 12 bases between. Per the germline V gene, CDR1 is KGHDR and CDR2 is SFDVKD. The CDR3 consists of 15 residues. The CDR3 sequence: CATSDWREEEETQYF. The CDR3 DNA reads as TGTGCCACCAGTGATTGGAGGGAAGAGGAAGAGACCCAGTACTTC.

As DNA, the CDR3 is TGTGCCAGCAGCTTGGAGGGGAGGGTGCACGAGCAGTACTTC. This sequence encodes CASSLEGRVHEQYF. The V call is TRBV7-6, the J call TRBJ2-7; TRBD2 agrees at 7 bases. Germline-derived CDR1 and CDR2 are SGHVS and FNYEAQ. The CDR3 length is 14 residues. Losses at the gene ends were 3 bases for V and 5 bases for J; bases not matched to a gene: 7.

This CDR3 is CASSSRTSGYNEQFF. CDR3 DNA: TGTGCCAGCAGTTCGCGGACTAGCGGTTACAATGAGCAGTTCTTC. The rearrangement links TRBV6-8 to TRBJ2-1, with 10 bases fitting TRBD2. Losses at the gene ends were 4 bases for V and 4 bases for J; bases not matched to a gene: 4. The CDR3 runs to 15 residues. CDR1 and CDR2 (germline): MNHGY, SAAAGT.

A note on this clonotype: A read error may explain this, as a much larger clone is one base away. The V call is TRBV5-4, the J call TRBJ2-1, with D uncertain. The CDR3 loop spans 16 amino acids. The V gene lost 1 base and the J gene lost 3 bases, with 14 bases spanning the gap. Germline CDR1 and CDR2: SGHNT and YYREEE (reference sequence). CDR3 amino acids: CASSLLGGVVYNEQFF. In DNA, the CDR3 is TGTGCCAGCAGCTTGCTGGGCGGAGTGGTCTACAATGAGCAGTTCTTC.

The rearrangement uses TRBV19 and TRBJ2-3; the D is unclear. Trimming stripped 5 bases from V and 6 bases from J, with 12 bases between. Germline values: CDR1 LNHDA, CDR2 SQIVND (reference sequence). The CDR3 covers 13 residues. The CDR3 DNA reads TGTGCCAGTAGTGTCAGTCCCCTGGATACGCAGTATTTT. Its protein is CASSVSPLDTQYF.

The rearrangement joins TRBV28 to TRBJ1-5; perhaps TRBD1 as D (5 bases). Germline values: CDR1 MDHEN, CDR2 SYDVKM. This CDR3 region has 13 residues. V lost 6 bases to trimming and J lost 10 bases, with 16 bases between them. The CDR3 loop is CASRGRGGQPQHF. DNA for the CDR3: TGTGCCAGCAGAGGCCGGGGAGGACAACCCCAGCATTTT.

V is TRBV2 and J is TRBJ2-3, with D unresolved. V was clipped by 7 bases and J by 6 bases, with 8 bases between them. From germline, CDR1 is SNHLY and CDR2 FYNNEI. The CDR3 length is 11 residues. The DNA for the CDR3 is TGTGCCAGCATCTCTGGGGATACGCAGTATTTT. This gives the protein CASISGDTQYF.